These 20 T cell receptor beta chains came from one sample sequenced in a study of cytomegalovirus exposure and HLA in healthy donors. A multiplex PCR was run with 60 Vbeta primers and 13 Jbeta primers. Sequencing used immunoSEQ multiplex PCR; TCRdb keeps in-frame clones, though not all of them. The repertoire holds about 160,000 clones, with roughly 78% as singletons. The sequenced sample was PBMCs. Every receptor here comes from a woman in her thirties or forties in good health and CMV-seronegative.

This clone was found once. The CDR3 nucleotides are TGCGCCAGCAGACCAAGGACAGGGGTTTCCGGGGAGCTGTTTTTT. This translates into CASRPRTGVSGELFF. The rearrangement uses TRBV5-1 and TRBJ2-2; 9 bases match TRBD1. V lost 5 bases and J lost 6; bases outside the gene matches: 8. Germline values: CDR1 SGHRS, CDR2 YFSETQ. The CDR3 sequence is 15 residues long.

V is TRBV5-3 and J is TRBJ2-1; the D gene is possibly TRBD1 (6 bases). TRBV5-3 is an open reading frame, and its role is uncertain. This CDR3 region has 15 residues. V was shortened by 4 bases and J by 0 bases, with 11 bases between the two germline ends. The CDR3 is CARSHGQSSYNEQFF. The CDR3 region has the DNA TGTGCCAGAAGCCACGGACAGAGCTCCTACAATGAGCAGTTCTTC.

This chain joins TRBV29-1 and TRBJ1-2; the D is unclear. The CDR3 has 11 residues. CDR1 and CDR2 from the germline V gene are SQVTM and ANQGSEA. V was shortened by 5 bases and J by 2 bases, with 6 bases between the two germline ends. This chain's CDR3 is CSVLQNYGYTF. CDR3 DNA: TGCAGCGTTTTGCAGAACTATGGCTACACCTTC.

The chain joins TRBV5-1 to TRBJ2-7; perhaps TRBD1 as D (5 bases). Trimming took 1 base from V and 6 from J, leaving 17 bases between them. This CDR3 is built from 15 residues. Germline V gene data show CDR1 as SGHRS and CDR2 as YFSETQ. The CDR3 coding sequence is TGCGCCAGCAGCTTGAAGTCCTTACAAGGGGCCGAGCAGTACTTC. Protein sequence: CASSLKSLQGAEQYF.

This sequence joins TRBV7-3 and TRBJ2-3; TRBD2 agrees at 11 bases. Unmatched junction bases numbered 10, after V lost 5 bases and J lost 0 bases. The CDR3 consists of 18 residues. Germline V gene lookup returns CDR1 SGHTA and CDR2 FQGTGA. CDR3 region: CASSGGRGTSGSTDTQYF. Written as DNA, the CDR3 is TGTGCCAGCAGCGGGGGGAGAGGGACTAGCGGCAGCACAGATACGCAGTATTTT.

A single count supports this clone. This rearrangement joins TRBV28 to TRBJ1-2; 9 nucleotides align to TRBD1. V lost 6 bases to trimming and J lost 8 bases; unmatched junction nucleotides: 10. The CDR3 totals 14 residues. In germline, CDR1 is MDHEN, CDR2 SYDVKM. For the CDR3, the DNA is TGTGCCAGCAGGAGACAGGGGGGTTGGGAAGGCTACACCTTC. Translated, it gives CASRRQGGWEGYTF.

The V and J genes are TRBV5-1 and TRBJ2-3; TRBD2 matches 8 bases. The J segment lost 0 bases and the V segment lost 1 base, leaving 4 bases of the junction unmatched. Germline V gene sequence: CDR1 SGHRS, CDR2 YFSETQ. The CDR3 extends over 16 amino acids. In DNA form, the CDR3 reads TGCGCCAGCAGCTTGAGCCCTAGCGGGAGCACAGATACGCAGTATTTT. Residues: CASSLSPSGSTDTQYF.

This chain connects TRBV7-9 to TRBJ1-2; TRBD1 matches 8 bases. After removal of 5 bases from V and 4 bases from J, the junction contained 9 bases not matched to a gene. The germline CDR1 and CDR2 sequences are SEHNR and FQNEAQ (reference sequence). This CDR3 is built from 15 residues. The CDR3 here is CASSRTTGVGYGYTF. The CDR3 nucleotides read TGTGCCAGCAGCCGAACGACAGGGGTTGGCTATGGCTACACCTTC. The full variable domain, in which reference TRBV7-9 and TRBJ1-2 provide the parts outside the CDR3, is DTGVSQNPRHKITKRGQNVTFRCDPISEHNRLYWYRQTLGQGPEFLTYFQNEAQLEKSRLLSDRFSAERPKGSFSTLEIQRTEQGDSAMYLCASSRTTGVGYGYTFGSGTRLTVV.

The chain has TRBV10-2 and TRBJ1-2; tentative D call: TRBD1 (5 bases). Trimming removed 2 bases at V and 4 bases at J, with 14 bases between. Germline V lookup: CDR1 WSHSY, CDR2 SAAADI. CDR3 size: 15 residues. The CDR3 region is CASSERRGWGYGYTF. The CDR3 DNA follows: TGCGCCAGCAGTGAGAGGAGGGGCTGGGGCTATGGCTACACCTTC.

The rearrangement joins TRBV19 to TRBJ1-5; 7 positions agree with TRBD1. V shed 7 bases and J 7 bases; nucleotides not matched to a gene: 10. The CDR3 is 14 residues long. The germline gives CDR1 LNHDA, CDR2 SQIVND (reference sequence). The CDR3 sequence: CASKVGQGGQPQHF. DNA of the CDR3: TGTGCCAGTAAGGTTGGGCAGGGGGGCCAGCCCCAGCATTTT.

V is TRBV29-1 and J is TRBJ1-2, with D unresolved. This CDR3 comprises 12 residues. Per germline, CDR1 SQVTM and CDR2 ANQGSEA. V was clipped by 3 bases and J by 11 bases, with 16 bases between them. The CDR3 coding sequence is TGCAGCGTTGAGGTCCCGCCGGTCCTGTACACCTTC. Translated: CSVEVPPVLYTF.

V and J are TRBV5-8 and TRBJ2-7; 10 nucleotides match TRBD1. The CDR3 loop spans 14 amino acids. Germline V CDR1 and CDR2: SGHTS, YDEGEE. V lost 4 bases, J lost 6 bases, and 7 bases stayed unmatched. The CDR3 loop is CASSLRQGAGEQYF. CDR3 coding DNA: TGTGCCAGCAGCCTGCGACAGGGGGCCGGCGAGCAGTACTTC.

The chain joins TRBV15 to TRBJ1-1; TRBD1 might be the D (5 bases). Germline V gene sequence: CDR1 LNHNV, CDR2 YYDKDF (reference sequence). This CDR3 has 15 residues. Trimming took off 1 base at V and 1 base at J, with 10 bases between the two ends. CDR3 nucleotides: TGTGCCACCAGCAGAGGGGGGGGGACGAACACTGAAGCTTTCTTT. It is translated as CATSRGGGTNTEAFF.

This clone has more than one count but fewer than ten. The chain is built from TRBV10-1 and TRBJ1-1; 9 bases fit TRBD1. Looked up from germline, CDR1 is WNHNN and CDR2 is SYGVQD (reference sequence). With V trimmed by 6 bases and J by 5 bases, 4 bases remained unmatched. CDR3 length equals 13 residues. The CDR3, as DNA: TGCGCCAGCAGGCGGACAGGGGATACTGAAGCTTTCTTT. Translated: CASRRTGDTEAFF.

This chain connects TRBV11-2 to TRBJ2-2, with 7 nucleotides matching TRBD1. The length of the CDR3 is 14 residues. V shed 5 bases and J 7 bases; nucleotides not matched to a gene: 7. Looked up from germline, CDR1 is SGHAT and CDR2 is FQNNGV. CDR3 sequence: CASSVTGSDGELFF. The CDR3 bases are TGTGCCAGCAGCGTGACAGGGTCGGACGGGGAGCTGTTTTTT.

The rearrangement joins TRBV7-8 to TRBJ2-6; 7 bases fit TRBD2. CDR3 size: 20 residues. V lost 4 bases, J lost 1 base, and 16 bases stayed unmatched. In germline, CDR1 is SGHVS, CDR2 FQNEAQ. The CDR3 sequence is CASSYTHGGWGGSGANVLTF. The CDR3 nucleotides are TGTGCCAGCAGCTACACCCACGGAGGGTGGGGGGGGTCTGGGGCCAACGTCCTGACTTTC. Together with reference TRBV7-8 and TRBJ2-6, the CDR3 gives the full variable domain: GAGVSQSPRYKVAKRGQDVALRCDPISGHVSLFWYQQALGQGPEFLTYFQNEAQLDKSGLPSDRFFAERPEGSVSTLKIQRTQQEDSAVYLCASSYTHGGWGGSGANVLTFGAGSRLTVL.

This clone was counted at least ten times. The rearrangement links TRBV29-1 to TRBJ1-2; 7 bases are a match to TRBD1. The CDR3 spans 11 residues. Germline CDR1 reads SQVTM; CDR2 reads ANQGSEA. Trimming removed 7 bases from V and 6 bases from J; junction bases left unmatched: 5. The CDR3 DNA sequence: TGCAGCGCCAAGACAGGGAATGGCTACACCTTC. It codes for CSAKTGNGYTF.

This clone was detected a few times. The chain couples TRBV7-3 to TRBJ2-3; D is perhaps TRBD1 (6 bases). CDR1 is SGHTA, CDR2 FQGTGA, per germline. CDR3 length: 15 amino acids. Trimming cost V 5 bases and J 6 bases, with 18 bases left between them. CDR3 DNA: TGTGCCAGCAGCGGGGGCAGGGGCTACGGGGATACGCAGTATTTT. Protein product: CASSGGRGYGDTQYF.

The chain combines TRBV25-1 with TRBJ1-1, with D perhaps TRBD1 (5 bases). Germline V gene data show CDR1 as MGHDK and CDR2 as SYGVNS. The CDR3 runs to 13 residues. V was clipped by 4 bases and J by 1 base, with 7 bases between them. Here the CDR3 DNA reads TGTGCCAGCAGTGTGGGGCCGAACACTGAAGCTTTCTTT. Encoded protein: CASSVGPNTEAFF.

This chain connects TRBV19 to TRBJ1-3; no definite D call. The CDR3 length is 14 residues. Trimming pared 8 bases from V and 0 bases from J, leaving 11 bases between. In germline, CDR1 is LNHDA, CDR2 SQIVND (reference sequence). CDR3 sequence reads: CASLSRRSGNTIYF. CDR3 in DNA: TGTGCCAGTCTTTCGAGGCGCTCTGGAAACACCATATATTTT.